A single sample gave rise to the 15 T cell receptor beta chains below, sequenced in a study of long-term antiretroviral therapy in people with HIV. A v3.0 immunoSEQ assay was performed at survey level. Sequenced by immunoSEQ multiplex PCR; TCRdb stores in-frame clones only, minus some. The sample lists some 25,000 clones, about four fifths occurring once. The input for sequencing was unsorted PBMCs, taken 0.7 years before starting antiretroviral therapy. The receptors stem from a man aged 30 to 39 with HIV.

This clone was detected once. The chain uses TRBV9 and TRBJ2-3; unclear D gene. Trimming took 0 bases from V and 0 from J, leaving 8 bases between them. Germline CDR1 reads SGDLS; CDR2 reads YYNGEE. The CDR3 has 15 amino acids. DNA of the CDR3: TGTGCCAGCAGCGTAGGTGCTAGAAGCACAGATACGCAGTATTTT. This sequence encodes CASSVGARSTDTQYF.

V gene TRBV27 combines with J gene TRBJ2-7; TRBD1 matches 8 bases. V trimming: 4 bases; J trimming: 2 bases; junction bases outside the gene matches: 7. Germline CDR1 is MNHEY and CDR2 is SMNVEV (reference sequence). This CDR3 is 15 amino acids long. CDR3 protein: CASSSAGTGTYEQYF. In nucleotides, the CDR3 is TGTGCCAGCAGTTCAGCCGGGACAGGAACCTACGAGCAGTACTTC.

The table lists this clone with a few counts. This sequence joins TRBV6-5 and TRBJ1-4; tentatively, D is TRBD1 (5 bases). This CDR3 has 14 residues. CDR1 is MNHEY, CDR2 SVGAGI, per germline. V lost 6 bases, J lost 8 bases, and 16 bases lay in between. The CDR3 protein is CASSPGATVEKLFF. DNA of the CDR3: TGTGCCAGCAGCCCCGGGGCCACGGTAGAAAAACTGTTTTTT.

This sequence joins TRBV2 and TRBJ1-2, with 9 bases matching TRBD1. The CDR3 is 14 amino acids. The germline CDR1 and CDR2 sequences are SNHLY and FYNNEI. After removal of 9 bases from V and 1 base from J, the junction contained 6 bases not matched to a gene. The CDR3 DNA sequence: TGTGCCAGGGGACAGGGACAGGGTAACTATGGCTACACCTTC. It yields the protein CARGQGQGNYGYTF.

The chain joins TRBV4-1 to TRBJ2-7; no firm D call. Looked up from germline, CDR1 is MGHRA and CDR2 is YSYEKL. The CDR3 loop spans 14 amino acids. Trimming left V 0 bases short and J 3 bases short, with 9 bases between. The CDR3 loop reads CASSQEWPDYEQYF. CDR3 DNA: TGCGCCAGCAGCCAAGAGTGGCCAGACTACGAGCAGTACTTC.

A few counts support this clone. The chain links TRBV2 to TRBJ2-1; 8 nucleotides align to TRBD1. This CDR3 is 14 amino acids long. J lost 9 bases, V lost 5 bases, and 9 bases had no gene match. Germline loops: CDR1 SNHLY, CDR2 FYNNEI. The chain's CDR3 is CASSSTGQGGEQFF. CDR3 coding DNA: TGTGCCAGCAGTTCGACTGGACAGGGCGGTGAGCAGTTCTTC.

The sample holds one count of this clone. The rearrangement joins TRBV5-8 to TRBJ2-2; perhaps TRBD2 as D (6 bases). Trimming shortened V by 4 bases and J by 7 bases, and 14 bases separated the two germline ends. Germline V CDR1 and CDR2: SGHTS, YDEGEE. The CDR3 sequence is 14 residues long. This CDR3 reads CASSPGTVVGELFF. The CDR3 nucleotides read TGTGCCAGCAGCCCCGGGACTGTGGTCGGGGAGCTGTTTTTT.

This clone was seen only a few times. The J gene is TRBJ1-2, the V gene TRBV15; D remains unclear. Trimming removed 5 bases at V and 3 bases at J, with 7 bases between. CDR1 LNHNV and CDR2 YYDKDF come from the germline V gene (reference sequence). This CDR3 has 12 amino acids. CDR3 nucleotides: TGTGCCACCAGCGGCACCCACTATGGCTACACCTTC. It encodes CATSGTHYGYTF.

The chain couples TRBV10-3 to TRBJ1-2; 7 nucleotides line up with TRBD1. The CDR3 loop spans 15 amino acids. J was trimmed by 6 bases and V by 11 bases; bases with no gene match: 18. Germline V gives CDR1 ENHRY, CDR2 SYGVKD. The CDR3 nucleotides read TGTGCCCTCCGGACAGGACATGGGGAAATGGATGGCTACACCTTC. Protein sequence: CALRTGHGEMDGYTF.

The chain carries TRBV6-5 and TRBJ1-2; 12 nucleotides align to TRBD1. The CDR3 runs to 15 residues. The V gene end was trimmed by 5 bases and the J gene end by 2 bases; junction bases not matched to a gene: 3. CDR1 and CDR2 from the germline V gene are MNHEY and SVGAGI. The CDR3: CASSLGTGGNYGYTF. CDR3 DNA: TGTGCCAGCAGTCTAGGGACAGGGGGCAACTATGGCTACACCTTC.

The V call is TRBV27, the J call TRBJ2-7; 8 nucleotides agree with TRBD2. This CDR3 is built from 13 residues. Germline CDR1 and CDR2: MNHEY and SMNVEV (reference sequence). Trimming at V came to 7 bases and at J to 3 bases, leaving 5 bases not matched to a gene. The chain's CDR3 is CASTSGSRYEQYF. In nucleotides, the CDR3 is TGTGCCAGCACGAGCGGGAGCCGCTACGAGCAGTACTTC.

This clone is labeled medium-sized. The V gene is TRBV28, the J gene TRBJ2-4; the match to TRBD2 covers 11 bases. The germline gives CDR1 MDHEN, CDR2 SYDVKM. Trimming took 1 base from V and 8 from J; bases not matched to a gene: 4. The CDR3 runs 15 residues. CDR3 DNA: TGTGCCAGCAGTTTATTGGTAGCGGGAGGGGACATTCAGTACTTC. Translation: CASSLLVAGGDIQYF.

This clone was detected once. This sequence joins TRBV7-3 and TRBJ1-6; no definite D call. Germline V gene lookup returns CDR1 SGHTA and CDR2 FQGTGA. This CDR3 comprises 13 residues. Trimming shortened V by 1 base and J by 6 bases, and 4 bases separated the two germline ends. CDR3 bases: TGTGCCAGCAGCTTAAAGAGTAATTCACCCCTCCACTTT. It translates to CASSLKSNSPLHF.

The V and J genes are TRBV5-8 and TRBJ2-3; D may correspond to TRBD1 or TRBD2 (5 bases each). The germline V gene has CDR1 SGHTS and CDR2 YDEGEE. This CDR3 is built from 15 residues. Trimming left V 7 bases short and J 3 bases short, with 18 bases between. CDR3 protein: CASGLISRATDTQYF. CDR3 sequence (DNA): TGTGCCAGCGGACTTATATCCAGGGCAACAGATACGCAGTATTTT.

The chain employs TRBV5-5 and TRBJ1-2; D is unclear. The germline V gene encodes CDR1 SGHKS and CDR2 YYEKEE (reference sequence). The CDR3 runs 12 residues. Trimming cost V 0 bases and J 6 bases, with 6 bases left between them. In nucleotides, the CDR3 is TGTGCCAGCAGCTTGGAAGGGAATGGCTACACCTTC. It translates to CASSLEGNGYTF.